This is a list of T cell receptor beta chains from one sample in a study of T cell changes during pregnancy in multiple sclerosis. Produced via immunoSEQ multiplex PCR; TCRdb's table is partial and in-frame only. In the table there are 100,000 or so clones, about 91% of which are singletons. The sequences come from peripheral blood, collected in the second trimester of pregnancy. The receptors were gathered from a female donor with multiple sclerosis, enrolled in a pregnancy study. The CDR3 runs from the conserved cysteine through the conserved F or W. A D gene is named only where the DNA matches it firmly. Expanded clones get a size class; other rows say once, few or many, or leave the size out.

j_gene | len | abundance | v_gene | d_gene | CDR3nt | CDR3aa
TRBJ2-3 | 15 | NA | TRBV7-9 | TRBD2 | TGTGCCAGCAGCTGGACTAGCGGGAGTACAGATACGCAGTATTTT | CASSWTSGSTDTQYF
TRBJ1-2 | 13 | few | TRBV4-2 | NA | TGTGCCAGCAGCCAAGATGGGGAGGGTGGCTACACCTTC | CASSQDGEGGYTF
TRBJ1-1 | 15 | NA | TRBV7-2 | NA | TGTGCCAGCAGCTTAGCAGGCGCGGTGAACACTGAAGCTTTCTTT | CASSLAGAVNTEAFF
TRBJ2-7 | 14 | NA | TRBV7-6 | NA | TGTGCCAGCAGCTTAGGGGGAGTCGGAAACGAGCAGTACTTC | CASSLGGVGNEQYF
TRBJ1-5 | 16 | NA | TRBV19 | TRBD1 | TGTGCCAGTAGTATAGGTGCTCACAGGGGCTCTCAGCCCCAGCATTTT | CASSIGAHRGSQPQHF
TRBJ2-3 | 19 | NA | TRBV28 | TRBD2 | TGTGCCAGCAGTCAGGGACTAGCGGGAGGGCTCGGACGCACAGATACGCAGTATTTT | CASSQGLAGGLGRTDTQYF
TRBJ2-7 | 15 | once | TRBV7-8 | TRBD1 | TGTGCCAGCAGCCACCTCGGACAGGAACTCTACGAGCAGTACTTC | CASSHLGQELYEQYF
TRBJ1-5 | 15 | NA | TRBV7-8 | NA | TGTGCCAGCAGCTACCTTTTGGGGGCGCATCAGCCCCAGCATTTT | CASSYLLGAHQPQHF
TRBJ2-1 | 16 | NA | TRBV19 | TRBD2 | TGTGCCAGTACCCCTGGGAGGGGCCCGAACTACAATGAGCAGTTCTTC | CASTPGRGPNYNEQFF
TRBJ2-1 | 16 | NA | TRBV28 | NA | TGTGCCAGCAGAACTTGGGGGGGCTTCTCCTACAATGAGCAGTTCTTC | CASRTWGGFSYNEQFF
TRBJ2-2 | 13 | NA | TRBV5-1 | NA | TGCGCCAGCAGCTTGGCGGTCGGCGGGGAGCTGTTTTTT | CASSLAVGGELFF
TRBJ2-7 | 15 | NA | TRBV18 | TRBD2 | TGTGCCAGCTCACCTCTAGCGGGGCGGCCCGACGAGCAGTACTTC | CASSPLAGRPDEQYF
TRBJ2-1 | 13 | NA | TRBV5-6 | NA | TGTGCCAGCAGCCGGTCCCCTTTAGCGGAGCAGTTCTTC | CASSRSPLAEQFF
TRBJ1-2 | 15 | NA | TRBV4-1 | NA | TGCGCCAGCAGCCTTCGGGACACTCGGACGGATGGCTACACCTTC | CASSLRDTRTDGYTF
TRBJ2-7 | 13 | NA | TRBV19 | TRBD1 | TGTGCCAGCACCGGGACAGGGGGCTACGAGCAGTACTTC | CASTGTGGYEQYF
TRBJ1-5 | 14 | NA | TRBV28 | NA | TGTGCCAGCAGGCAGGGTTTTAGCAATCAGCCCCAGCATTTT | CASRQGFSNQPQHF
TRBJ2-7 | 14 | NA | TRBV18 | NA | TGTGCCAGCTCACTCGGGACTTCGGCCTACGAGCAGTACTTC | CASSLGTSAYEQYF
TRBJ1-2 | 14 | NA | TRBV7-9 | NA | TGTGCCAGCAGCTTAGAGGCAGGGTTCTATGGCTACACCTTC | CASSLEAGFYGYTF
TRBJ2-1 | 14 | NA | TRBV19 | NA | TGTGCCAGTAGTACAGGGTTTCTTAACAATGAGCAGTTCTTC | CASSTGFLNNEQFF
TRBJ2-1 | 19 | NA | TRBV4-1 | NA | TGCGCCAGCAGCCAAGATAACCCCCCTCTAGGGGTCGTCTTTCGTGAGCAGTTCTTC | CASSQDNPPLGVVFREQFF
TRBJ2-3 | 14 | NA | TRBV7-6 | NA | TGTGCCAGCAGCTTAGCAGGGGACACAGATACGCAGTATTTT | CASSLAGDTDTQYF
TRBJ2-7 | 16 | NA | TRBV4-3 | TRBD2 | TGCGCCAGCAGCCCCGGGACTAGCGGGAGTTGGTACGAGCAGTACTTC | CASSPGTSGSWYEQYF
TRBJ2-3 | 14 | NA | TRBV30 | NA | TGTGCCTCCTCAGGGAGGCTTAAAACAGATACGCAGTATTTT | CASSGRLKTDTQYF